A selection of T cell receptor beta chains follows, all from one sample in a study of control samples from healthy donors and cancer patients. Clones were sequenced by immunoSEQ multiplex PCR, and TCRdb holds only the in-frame ones, with some missing. The table shows some 120,000 clones, with more than 85% occurring only once. Source material: blood. All receptors come from a man aged 30 to 39 in good health. Each CDR3 is given with its conserved first and last residue. Each record gives: J gene, clone size, V gene, D gene, CDR3 protein, CDR3 DNA. D genes are given only for firm matches. Where a row states a size, it is once, few, many or the class of an expanded clone; other rows omit it.

>TRBJ1-1|.|TRBV2|TRBD1
CATRQGSSRDTEAFF
TGTGCCACAAGACAGGGGAGTTCCCGAGACACTGAAGCTTTCTTT
>TRBJ1-6|.|TRBV5-8|.
CASSLRGVSPLHF
TGTGCCAGCAGCTTACGCGGGGTGTCACCCCTCCACTTT
>TRBJ1-1|.|TRBV18|TRBD1
CASSPGQGAIVSTEAFF
TGTGCCAGCTCACCGGGGCAGGGGGCTATCGTGAGCACTGAAGCTTTCTTT
>TRBJ1-1|.|TRBV29-1|TRBD1
CSVTQGALATEAFF
TGCAGCGTTACACAGGGGGCGCTGGCCACTGAAGCTTTCTTT
>TRBJ1-2|.|TRBV2|TRBD1
CASITGQGWGYTF
TGTGCCAGCATTACCGGACAGGGTTGGGGCTACACCTTC
>TRBJ2-3|.|TRBV30|TRBD2
CAWSAFSGGFTDTQYF
TGTGCCTGGAGTGCCTTTAGCGGGGGGTTCACAGATACGCAGTATTTT
>TRBJ1-1|.|TRBV10-3|TRBD1
CAIMPRDRGPEAFF
TGTGCCATCATGCCCCGGGACAGGGGCCCTGAAGCTTTCTTT
>TRBJ1-3|.|TRBV28|TRBD1
CASRYRDSSGNTIYF
TGTGCCAGCAGATACAGGGACAGCTCTGGAAACACCATATATTTT
>TRBJ2-5|.|TRBV18|.
CASSPTAQETQYF
TGTGCCAGCTCACCAACAGCGCAAGAGACCCAGTACTTC
>TRBJ2-2|.|TRBV5-1|TRBD2
CASSSGASGAGELFF
TGCGCCAGCAGCTCAGGGGCTAGCGGGGCCGGGGAGCTGTTTTTT
>TRBJ1-4|once|TRBV6-6|.
CASSYSAGREKLFF
TGTGCCAGCAGTTACTCGGCGGGTCGGGAAAAACTGTTTTTT
>TRBJ1-2|.|TRBV10-2|TRBD1
CASRSLDRVNYGYTF
TGCGCCAGCAGAAGCTTGGACAGGGTAAACTATGGCTACACCTTC
>TRBJ1-2|.|TRBV29-1|.
CSVGVTGEIYGYTF
TGCAGCGTGGGGGTGACAGGAGAGATCTATGGCTACACCTTC
>TRBJ2-7|once|TRBV28|.
CASVRSYEQYF
TGTGCCAGCGTCCGATCCTACGAGCAGTACTTC
>TRBJ1-5|few|TRBV6-1|.
CASSEGVRSNQPQHF
TGTGCCAGCAGTGAAGGGGTACGAAGCAATCAGCCCCAGCATTTT
>TRBJ2-2|.|TRBV7-9|TRBD1
CASSHTALGQGNTGELFF
TGTGCCAGCAGCCATACAGCCCTAGGACAGGGAAACACCGGGGAGCTGTTTTTT
>TRBJ2-3|.|TRBV7-2|.
CASSFRPWGVADTQYF
TGTGCCAGCAGCTTCAGACCATGGGGGGTGGCAGATACGCAGTATTTT
>TRBJ1-1|.|TRBV30|.
CAWSRLRLNTEAFF
TGTGCCTGGAGTAGACTTCGGCTGAACACTGAAGCTTTCTTT
>TRBJ2-3|.|TRBV11-2|.
CASSLRGGSGNTDTQYF
TGTGCCAGCAGCTTAAGGGGCGGTAGCGGCAACACAGATACGCAGTATTTT
>TRBJ1-1|.|TRBV2|TRBD1
CASRAKGQGNTEAFF
TGTGCCAGCAGGGCCAAGGGACAGGGTAACACTGAAGCTTTCTTT
>TRBJ1-1|.|TRBV5-4|.
CASSSRGLNTEAFF
TGTGCCAGCAGCTCCAGGGGTCTGAACACTGAAGCTTTCTTT
>TRBJ1-6|.|TRBV27|.
CASSSDRGGYSPLHF
TGTGCCAGCAGTTCGGACAGAGGGGGATATTCACCCCTCCACTTT
>TRBJ1-2|.|TRBV30|.
CAWGGRTPNYGYTF
TGTGCCTGGGGTGGTCGGACACCAAACTATGGCTACACCTTC
>TRBJ1-1|few|TRBV6-2/TRBV6-3|.
CASSRRENTEAFF
TGTGCCAGCAGTCGACGGGAAAACACTGAAGCTTTCTTT
>TRBJ2-3|.|TRBV5-1|TRBD2
CASSGLAGGAGPTDTQYF
TGCGCCAGCAGTGGTCTAGCGGGGGGGGCGGGTCCCACAGATACGCAGTATTTT
>TRBJ1-5|once|TRBV15|.
CATSRDRGVGQPQHF
TGTGCCACCAGCAGAGATCGCGGGGTAGGACAGCCCCAGCATTTT
>TRBJ1-3|.|TRBV24-1|.
CATSDSGTAPGNTIYF
TGTGCCACCAGTGATTCGGGCACTGCCCCTGGAAACACCATATATTTT
>TRBJ2-7|.|TRBV28|TRBD1
CASIWAGGRTYEQYF
TGTGCCAGCATTTGGGCAGGGGGCCGTACCTACGAGCAGTACTTC
>TRBJ1-2|.|TRBV7-9|TRBD1
CASSSGTGAYTF
TGTGCCAGCAGCTCCGGGACAGGGGCCTACACCTTC
>TRBJ2-5|.|TRBV12-5|.
CASGPSVSAQYF
TGTGCTAGTGGTCCCTCAGTGTCGGCCCAGTACTTC
>TRBJ1-2|.|TRBV10-2|.
CASSQGRTNYGYTF
TGCGCCAGCAGCCAGGGACGGACTAACTATGGCTACACCTTC
>TRBJ2-1|once|TRBV5-4|.
CASSLEYNEQFF
TGTGCCAGCAGCTTGGAGTACAATGAGCAGTTCTTC
>TRBJ2-3|.|TRBV5-4|.
CASSLVESTDTQYF
TGTGCCAGCAGCTTAGTAGAGAGTACAGATACGCAGTATTTT
>TRBJ2-7|.|TRBV3-1/TRBV3-2|.
CASSRASYEQYF
TGTGCCAGCAGCCGGGCCTCTTACGAGCAGTACTTC
>TRBJ1-6|.|TRBV12-3/TRBV12-4|TRBD1
CASSFIGTGRLNF
TGTGCCAGCAGTTTCATTGGGACAGGCAGATTAAACTTT
>TRBJ2-1|.|TRBV9|.
CASSSRPQFF
TGTGCCAGCAGCTCGAGGCCCCAGTTCTTC
>TRBJ2-4|.|TRBV5-1|TRBD1
CASSSGQVENIQYF
TGCGCCAGCAGCTCTGGACAGGTCGAAAACATTCAGTACTTC
>TRBJ2-1|few|TRBV19|.
CASTPGRYNEQFF
TGTGCCAGTACCCCCGGCCGTTACAATGAGCAGTTCTTC
>TRBJ2-1|.|TRBV5-4|TRBD1
CASRIGTANNEQFF
TGTGCCAGCAGAATCGGGACAGCCAACAATGAGCAGTTCTTC
>TRBJ1-1|.|TRBV9|TRBD1
CASSEQGARTEAFF
TGTGCCAGCAGCGAACAGGGGGCTCGGACTGAAGCTTTCTTT
>TRBJ1-2|.|TRBV14|.
CASWGLYGYTF
TGTGCCAGCTGGGGGCTCTATGGCTACACCTTC
>TRBJ1-4|once|TRBV7-8|TRBD1
CASSSARQGGNPNEKLFF
TGTGCCAGCAGCTCCGCCAGACAGGGAGGGAATCCGAATGAAAAACTGTTTTTT
>TRBJ2-1|.|TRBV6-6|.
CASRRSPTGAHRHEQFF
TGTGCCAGCAGACGATCCCCGACAGGAGCCCACCGTCATGAGCAGTTCTTC